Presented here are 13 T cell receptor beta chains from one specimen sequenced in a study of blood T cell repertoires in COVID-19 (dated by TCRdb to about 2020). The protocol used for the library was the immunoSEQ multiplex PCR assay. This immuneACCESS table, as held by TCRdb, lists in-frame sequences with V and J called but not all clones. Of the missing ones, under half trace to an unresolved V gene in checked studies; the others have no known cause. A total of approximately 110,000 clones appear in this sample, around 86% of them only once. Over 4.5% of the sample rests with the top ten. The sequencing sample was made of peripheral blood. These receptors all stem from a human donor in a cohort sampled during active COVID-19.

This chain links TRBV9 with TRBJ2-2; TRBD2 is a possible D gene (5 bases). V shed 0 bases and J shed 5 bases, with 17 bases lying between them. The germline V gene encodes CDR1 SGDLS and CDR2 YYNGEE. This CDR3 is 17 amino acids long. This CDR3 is CASSVGGRIWGTGELFF. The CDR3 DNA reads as TGTGCCAGCAGCGTAGGCGGGCGGATCTGGGGTACCGGGGAGCTGTTTTTT.

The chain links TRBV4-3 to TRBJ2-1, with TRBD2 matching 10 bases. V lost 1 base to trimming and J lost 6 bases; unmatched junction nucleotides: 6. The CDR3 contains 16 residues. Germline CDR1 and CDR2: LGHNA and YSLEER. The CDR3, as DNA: TGCGCCAGCAGCCAAGCGGCTAGCGGGGGTTCCAATGAGCAGTTCTTC. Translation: CASSQAASGGSNEQFF.

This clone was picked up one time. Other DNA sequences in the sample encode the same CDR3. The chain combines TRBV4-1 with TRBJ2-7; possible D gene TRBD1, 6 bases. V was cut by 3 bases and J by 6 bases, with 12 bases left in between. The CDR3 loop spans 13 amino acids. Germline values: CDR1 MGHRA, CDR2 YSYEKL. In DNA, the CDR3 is TGCGCCAGCAGCCACGGTACAGGGCGCGAGCAGTACTTC. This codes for CASSHGTGREQYF.

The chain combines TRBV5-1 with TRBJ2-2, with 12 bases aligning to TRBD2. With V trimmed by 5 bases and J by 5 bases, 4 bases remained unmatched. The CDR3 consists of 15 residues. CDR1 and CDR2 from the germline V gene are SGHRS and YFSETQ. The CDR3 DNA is TGCGCCAGCAGTTTGACTAGCGGGGGTACCGGGGAGCTGTTTTTT. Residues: CASSLTSGGTGELFF.

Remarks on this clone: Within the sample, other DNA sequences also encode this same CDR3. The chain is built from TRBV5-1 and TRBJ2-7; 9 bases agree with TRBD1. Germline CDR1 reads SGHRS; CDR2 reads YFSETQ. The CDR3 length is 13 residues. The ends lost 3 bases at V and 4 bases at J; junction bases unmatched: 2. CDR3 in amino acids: CASSWDRAYEQYF. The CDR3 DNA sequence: TGCGCCAGCAGCTGGGACAGGGCTTACGAGCAGTACTTC.

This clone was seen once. The CDR3 DNA follows: TGTGCCAGCAGCACGGGACTAGCGGGAGGTAATGAGCAGTTCTTC. Its protein product is CASSTGLAGGNEQFF. V gene TRBV11-2 combines with J gene TRBJ2-1, with TRBD2 identical over 15 bases. This CDR3 has 15 amino acids. The ends lost 5 bases at V and 7 bases at J; junction bases unmatched: 3. Germline assignment: CDR1 SGHAT and CDR2 FQNNGV.

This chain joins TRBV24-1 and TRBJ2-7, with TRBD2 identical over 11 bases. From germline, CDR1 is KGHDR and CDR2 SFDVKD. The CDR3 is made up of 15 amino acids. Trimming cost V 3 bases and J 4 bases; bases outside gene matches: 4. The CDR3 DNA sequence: TGTGCCACCAGTGATACCACTAGCGGGAGTTACGAGCAGTACTTC. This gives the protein CATSDTTSGSYEQYF.

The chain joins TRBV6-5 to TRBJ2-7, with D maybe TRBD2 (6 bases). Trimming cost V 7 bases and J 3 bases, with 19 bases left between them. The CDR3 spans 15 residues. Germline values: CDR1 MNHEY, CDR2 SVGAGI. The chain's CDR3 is CASISDGSLGYEQYF. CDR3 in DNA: TGTGCCAGCATTTCCGACGGGAGTCTGGGCTACGAGCAGTACTTC.

The CDR3 region has the DNA TGTGCCAGCAGCTTGGCTGGGGCTGACTATGGCTACACCTTC. Amino acid sequence: CASSLAGADYGYTF. The chain couples TRBV5-4 to TRBJ1-2, with TRBD1 as a possible D gene (5 bases). Trimming shortened V by 0 bases and J by 3 bases, and 9 bases separated the two germline ends. CDR3 length: 14 residues. The germline CDR1 and CDR2 sequences are SGHNT and YYREEE (reference sequence). Complete variable domain (other parts from reference TRBV5-4 and TRBJ1-2): ETGVTQSPTHLIKTRGQQVTLRCSSQSGHNTVSWYQQALGQGPQFIFQYYREEENGRGNFPPRFSGLQFPNYSSELNVNALELDDSALYLCASSLAGADYGYTFGSGTRLTVV.

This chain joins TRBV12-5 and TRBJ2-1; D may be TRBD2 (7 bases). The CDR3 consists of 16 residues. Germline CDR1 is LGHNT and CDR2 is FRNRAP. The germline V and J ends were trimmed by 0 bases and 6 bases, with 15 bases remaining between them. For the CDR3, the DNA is TGTGCTAGTGGTTTGGTAGGCAAGGGAGGGGGCAATGAGCAGTTCTTC. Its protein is CASGLVGKGGGNEQFF. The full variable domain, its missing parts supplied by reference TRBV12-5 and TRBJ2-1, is DARVTQTPRHKVTEMGQEVTMRCQPILGHNTVFWYRQTMMQGLELLAYFRNRAPLDDSGMPKDRFSAEMPDATLATLKIQPSEPRDSAVYFCASGLVGKGGGNEQFFGPGTRLTVL.

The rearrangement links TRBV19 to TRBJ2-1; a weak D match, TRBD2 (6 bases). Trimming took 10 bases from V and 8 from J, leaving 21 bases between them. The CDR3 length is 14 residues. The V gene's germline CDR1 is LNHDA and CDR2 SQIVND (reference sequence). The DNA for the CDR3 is TGTGCCAACCAACTATTCCACCCGGGGGATGAGCAGTTCTTC. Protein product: CANQLFHPGDEQFF.

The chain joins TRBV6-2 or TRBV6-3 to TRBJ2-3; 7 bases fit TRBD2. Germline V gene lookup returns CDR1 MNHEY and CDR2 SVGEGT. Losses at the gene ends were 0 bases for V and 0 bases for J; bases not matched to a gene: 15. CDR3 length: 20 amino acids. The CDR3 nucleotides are TGTGCCAGCAGTTACTCGACCTCGAGCGGGAAGGTCCCTAGCACAGATACGCAGTATTTT. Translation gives CASSYSTSSGKVPSTDTQYF.

The CDR3 bases are TGTGCCAGCAGTGAGAACGGACAGGGGGCATACCAGCCCCAGCATTTT. Its translation: CASSENGQGAYQPQHF. This chain links TRBV6-4 with TRBJ1-5, with 11 nucleotides matching TRBD1. The CDR3 is made up of 16 amino acids. Looked up from germline, CDR1 is MRHNA and CDR2 is SNTAGT. The V segment lost 3 bases and the J segment 7 bases; nucleotides outside the gene matches: 8.